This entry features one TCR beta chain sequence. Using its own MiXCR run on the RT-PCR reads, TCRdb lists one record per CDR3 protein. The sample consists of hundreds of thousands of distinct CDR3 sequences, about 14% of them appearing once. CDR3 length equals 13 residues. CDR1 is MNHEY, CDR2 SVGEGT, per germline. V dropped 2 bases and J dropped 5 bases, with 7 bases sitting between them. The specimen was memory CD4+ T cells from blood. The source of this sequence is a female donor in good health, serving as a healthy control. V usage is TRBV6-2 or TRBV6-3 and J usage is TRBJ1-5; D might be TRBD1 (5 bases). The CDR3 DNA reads TGTGCCAGCAGTTACAGGGACCATCAGCCCCAGCATTTT. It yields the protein CASSYRDHQPQHF.